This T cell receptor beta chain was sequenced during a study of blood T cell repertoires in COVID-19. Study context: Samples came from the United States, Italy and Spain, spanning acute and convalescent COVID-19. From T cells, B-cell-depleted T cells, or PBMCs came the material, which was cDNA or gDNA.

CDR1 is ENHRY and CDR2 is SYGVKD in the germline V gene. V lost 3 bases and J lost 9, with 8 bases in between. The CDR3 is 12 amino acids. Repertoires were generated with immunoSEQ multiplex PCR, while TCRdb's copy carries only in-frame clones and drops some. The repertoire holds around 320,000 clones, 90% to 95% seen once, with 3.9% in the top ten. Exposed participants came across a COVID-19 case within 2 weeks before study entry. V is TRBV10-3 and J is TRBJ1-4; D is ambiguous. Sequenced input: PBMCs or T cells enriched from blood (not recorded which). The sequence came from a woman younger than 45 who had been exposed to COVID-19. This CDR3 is CAISDRGKKLFF. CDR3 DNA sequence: TGTGCCATCAGTGACAGAGGAAAAAAACTGTTTTTT.